The sequence of this T cell receptor beta chain was determined in a study of blood T cells in healthy people across ages. Study results and limitations: Fewer expanded clones and more diversity marked long-lived versus aged donors.

As to this clonotype: What it binds is unknown.

In germline, CDR1 is MNHEY, CDR2 SMNVEV (reference sequence). Trimming removed 0 bases at V and 5 bases at J, with 11 bases between. This CDR3 is built from 15 residues. Combining a sample-barcoded 5' primer with a J-beta primer mix, a second PCR ran for roughly 7 to 12 cycles. TCRdb redid the calling of the 5' RACE reads with MiXCR, one entry per CDR3 protein. The sample holds some 1,800,000 distinct CDR3 sequences, 39% seen once. The source is a human donor in good health. The J gene is TRBJ1-5, the V gene TRBV27; maybe TRBD1 (5 bases). The sample consisted of blood. CDR3 nucleotide sequence: TGTGCCAGCAGTTTATCGAGAGGGGCAGATCAGCCCCAGCATTTT. Protein sequence: CASSLSRGADQPQHF.